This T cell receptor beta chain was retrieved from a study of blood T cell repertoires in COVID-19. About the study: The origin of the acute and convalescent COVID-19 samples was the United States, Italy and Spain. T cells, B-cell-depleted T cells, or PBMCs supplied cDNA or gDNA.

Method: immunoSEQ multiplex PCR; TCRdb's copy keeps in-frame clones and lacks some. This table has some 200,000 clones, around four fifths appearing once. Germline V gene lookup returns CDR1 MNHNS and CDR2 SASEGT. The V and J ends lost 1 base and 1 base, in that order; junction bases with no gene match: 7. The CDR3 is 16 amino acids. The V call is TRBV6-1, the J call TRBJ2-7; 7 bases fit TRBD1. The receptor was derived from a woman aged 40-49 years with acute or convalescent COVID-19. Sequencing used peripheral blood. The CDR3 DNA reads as TGTGCCAGCAGTGAAGTGCCGGGACAGCGATCCTACGAGCAGTACTTC. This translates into CASSEVPGQRSYEQYF.